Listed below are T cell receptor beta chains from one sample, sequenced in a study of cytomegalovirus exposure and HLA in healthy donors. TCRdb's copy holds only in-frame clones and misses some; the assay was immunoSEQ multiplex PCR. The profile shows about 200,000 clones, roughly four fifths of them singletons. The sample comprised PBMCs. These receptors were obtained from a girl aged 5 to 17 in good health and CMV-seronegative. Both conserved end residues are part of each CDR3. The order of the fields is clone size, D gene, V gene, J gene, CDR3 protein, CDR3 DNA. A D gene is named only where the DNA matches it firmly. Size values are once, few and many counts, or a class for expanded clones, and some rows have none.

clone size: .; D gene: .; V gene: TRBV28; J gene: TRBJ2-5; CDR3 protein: CASSRRGQETQYF; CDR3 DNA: TGTGCCAGCAGTCGACGGGGACAAGAGACCCAGTACTTC
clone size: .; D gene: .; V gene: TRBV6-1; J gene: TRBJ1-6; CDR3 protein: CASSEYFAGGDSPLHF; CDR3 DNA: TGTGCCAGCAGTGAATATTTTGCGGGGGGAGATTCACCCCTCCACTTT
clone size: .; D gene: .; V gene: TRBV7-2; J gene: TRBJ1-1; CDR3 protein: CASSLVTSPTANTEAFF; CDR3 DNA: TGTGCCAGCAGCTTAGTCACCTCCCCGACAGCAAACACTGAAGCTTTCTTT
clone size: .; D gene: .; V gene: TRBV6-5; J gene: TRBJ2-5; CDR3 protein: CASRDSPADTQYF; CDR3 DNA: TGTGCCAGCAGGGACAGCCCTGCAGATACCCAGTACTTC
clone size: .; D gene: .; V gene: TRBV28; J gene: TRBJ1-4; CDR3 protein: CASSLDSSNEKLFF; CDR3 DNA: TGTGCCAGCAGTCTAGACAGTAGTAATGAAAAACTGTTTTTT
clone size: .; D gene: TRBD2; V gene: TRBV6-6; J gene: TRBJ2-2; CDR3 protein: CASSYIAGNTGELFF; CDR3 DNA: TGTGCCAGCAGTTACATAGCGGGCAACACCGGGGAGCTGTTTTTT
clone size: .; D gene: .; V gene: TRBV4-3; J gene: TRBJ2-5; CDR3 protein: CASSLVGAETQYF; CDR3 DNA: TGCGCCAGCAGCCTAGTAGGAGCAGAGACCCAGTACTTC
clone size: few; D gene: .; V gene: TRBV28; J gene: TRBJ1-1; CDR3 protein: CASSLKGYTEAFF; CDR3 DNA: TGTGCCAGCAGTTTAAAGGGGTACACTGAAGCTTTCTTT
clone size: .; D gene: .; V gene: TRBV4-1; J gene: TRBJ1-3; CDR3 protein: CASSQDWARSGNTIYF; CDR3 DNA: TGCGCCAGCAGCCAAGATTGGGCCAGGTCTGGAAACACCATATATTTT
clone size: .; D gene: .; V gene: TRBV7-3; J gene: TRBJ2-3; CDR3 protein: CASVFFGRGTTDTQYF; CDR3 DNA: TGTGCCAGCGTTTTCTTTGGCCGCGGCACGACAGATACGCAGTATTTT
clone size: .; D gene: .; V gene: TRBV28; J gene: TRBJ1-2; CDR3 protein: CASSFPPGTFNYGYTF; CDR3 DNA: TGTGCCAGCAGTTTCCCACCCGGGACTTTTAACTATGGCTACACCTTC
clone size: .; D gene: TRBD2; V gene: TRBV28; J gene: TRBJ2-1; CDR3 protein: CAILAGGPHNEQFF; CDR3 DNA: TGTGCCATCCTAGCGGGAGGGCCCCACAATGAGCAGTTCTTC
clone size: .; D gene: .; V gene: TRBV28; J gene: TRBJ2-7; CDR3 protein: CASSRTWEQYF; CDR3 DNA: TGTGCCAGCAGCCGCACTTGGGAGCAGTACTTC
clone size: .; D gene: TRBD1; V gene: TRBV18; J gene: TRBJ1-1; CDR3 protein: CASSPQPGQGGMNTEAFF; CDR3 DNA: TGTGCCAGCTCACCTCAACCGGGACAGGGCGGTATGAACACTGAAGCTTTCTTT
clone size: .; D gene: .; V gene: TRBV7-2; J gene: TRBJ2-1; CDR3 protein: CASSSLSITVYNEQFF; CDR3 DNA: TGTGCCAGCAGCTCCCTTAGTATTACGGTATACAATGAGCAGTTCTTC
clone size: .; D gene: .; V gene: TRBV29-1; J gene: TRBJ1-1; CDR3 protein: CSVGQGNTEAFF; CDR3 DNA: TGCAGCGTTGGGCAGGGGAACACTGAAGCTTTCTTT
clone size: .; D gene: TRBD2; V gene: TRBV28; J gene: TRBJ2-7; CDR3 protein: CASALVTQGRASYEQYF; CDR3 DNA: TGTGCCAGCGCCCTCGTCACCCAAGGGAGGGCCTCCTACGAGCAGTACTTC